This T cell receptor beta chain was sequenced for a study of blood T cell repertoires in COVID-19. Study background: From the United States, Italy and Spain came samples of acute and convalescent COVID-19. PBMCs, B-cell-depleted T cells, or T cells were the source of the cDNA or gDNA that made up the material.

Per the original data handling: Amplification with reference gene primers provided the estimates of nucleated cell counts. Sequencing used immunoSEQ multiplex PCR; TCRdb keeps in-frame clones, though not all of them. That table furnishes V, J and clone size, whereas the DNA furnished D and trimming. The sample records around 150,000 clones, 80% to 90% being singletons. The sequencing sample was made of peripheral blood. This clonotype was sampled from a woman aged 55-70 years with active COVID-19.

The CDR3 DNA reads TGCAGTGCTATCGACTATGGCTACACCTTC. Translation: CSAIDYGYTF. The genes are TRBV20-1 and TRBJ1-2; D is unresolved. The germline V and J ends were trimmed by 4 bases and 3 bases, with 3 bases remaining between them. Germline V gene sequence: CDR1 DFQATT, CDR2 SNEGSKA (reference sequence). The CDR3 length is 10 residues.